What follows is one T cell receptor (beta chain) and its context. Its specific antigen is unknown. Base qualities were left out, and no much larger clone turns up one base away. The meaning of the sample's time point label: about 4 weeks on oral tofacitinib. The treatment or condition tag for this specimen amounts to: oral pan-JAK inhibitor, 5-10 mg twice daily. Lesional scalp punch biopsies and peripheral blood were collected from alopecia areata patients. PBMCs were isolated by density centrifugation and stained for CD3, CD4 and CD8, after which CD4+ and CD8+ T cells were sorted on a FACSAria. The library relied on the immunoSEQ multiplex PCR assay. RNA was extracted from all samples and reverse transcribed into cDNA, which served as template for TCR sequencing. SuperScript III was used to make first-strand cDNA, primed with a 2:1 mix of oligo-dT and random hexamers. A synthetic immune receptor repertoire was used to assess amplification bias, and residual bias was removed computationally. Regarding the original processing steps: After raw reads were preprocessed to remove errors, the CDR3 was defined following IMGT conventions as running from the conserved cysteine to phenylalanine. To get clonality, Shannon entropy was normalized by log2 of the number of productive unique TCRs and the result was subtracted from 1. CD4 or CD8 identity of scalp clones was inferred by cross-referencing scalp TCRbeta sequences with sorted blood CD4 and CD8 repertoires. The source is immuneACCESS, and TCRdb retained only in-frame sequences with V and J called. Part of the clones is not carried over; for the studies checked, unresolved V genes explain less than half of this, and the remainder is unexplained. From that table come the V and J calls and clone size; the DNA was used to work out D and trimming. The sample table contains tens of thousands of clones; only one count was recorded for 55% to 75% of them. About 20% of the sample is taken by the ten largest.

The sample originates from a study of CD8+ T cells in alopecia areata (dated by TCRdb to the late 2010s). The study in broad terms: Treated patients were enrolled in an open-label pilot trial of oral tofacitinib at 5 to 10 mg twice daily for moderate-to-severe alopecia areata. TCRbeta CDR3 regions were amplified by immunoSEQ multiplex PCR using 35 Vbeta forward and 13 Jbeta reverse primers. Patients received tofacitinib for 6 to 18 months and were then followed off drug for 6 months to check for delayed response and recurrence. In both human patients and the C3H/HeJ mouse model, the study applied high-throughput TCRbeta sequencing to look at T cell clonal expansion in alopecia areata. On the human side, TCRbeta sequencing was run on scalp tissue and on sorted CD4+ and CD8+ peripheral blood T cells from healthy controls and from alopecia areata patients with either patchy or totalis/universalis disease. For the treated patients, the SALT score, which quantifies what percentage of scalp surface area is affected, served as the measure of disease severity. Tofacitinib-treated patients had biopsies at baseline and at 4 and 24 weeks of treatment, with a later scalp biopsy in several patients. RNA came from the PAXgene miRNA kit for fixed scalp, the miRNeasy kit for PBMCs, and the RNeasy kit for mouse skin. Scalp clonality was compared among normal scalp (n=4), patchy alopecia areata scalp (n=8), and alopecia totalis/universalis scalp (n=8). General study outcomes and caveats: Because the treated cohort was small and included a single nonresponder, larger studies are needed to assess links between baseline CD8+ expansion and response. Resident alphabeta T cells in normal human skin are also sequenced, complicating scalp TCR repertoire analysis, unlike mouse skin dominated by gammadelta T cells. Shared TCR sequences between patients were less evident than in mice, which may be partly attributable to HLA diversity in the patient population. Many expanded lesional clones were found to persist in scalp and blood during tofacitinib treatment, and relapse after treatment cessation may be partly explained by this persistence. Tofacitinib significantly lowered scalp clonality and the number of expanded CD8+ clones among the top 100 scalp clones. Lesional scalp, especially in alopecia totalis/universalis, showed higher clonality and more expanded CD8+ clones than normal scalp, suggesting antigenic drive.

V was cut back by 0 bases and J by 3 bases, leaving a gap of 6 bases between them. The CDR3 holds 13 amino acids from the cysteine to the phenylalanine. Just CDR3 DNA is preserved here, 39 bases in frame from base 1. Based on the germline V gene (reference sequence), the CDR1 and CDR2 sequences are GTSNPN and SVGIG. The source was CD8+ T cells sorted from blood, collected at week 4, from a patient treated with tofacitinib. This clonotype originated in a human donor with alopecia areata. This receptor chain uses TRBV30 and TRBJ1-3; the D segment could be TRBD1, given 5 matching bases. The CDR3 is CAWSVGHGNTIYF. The sequenced DNA: TGTGCCTGGAGTGTGGGGCATGGAAACACCATATATTTT.